This passage covers 23 T cell receptor beta chains from one sample sequenced in a study of T cell clonality in common variable immunodeficiency. Profiling relied on immunoSEQ multiplex PCR, and the TCRdb table lists in-frame clones only, not all of them. The sample presents tens of thousands of clones, none singletons. Sequenced input: peripheral blood mononuclear cells. The receptors were gathered from a person between 18 and 69 years old in good health.

The sample holds many counts of this clone. Read coverage stops 3 residues before the CDR3 terminus; the germline J gene supplies the remainder. The chain combines TRBV6-1 with TRBJ2-7; 13 bases agree with TRBD2. With V trimmed by 4 bases and J by 1 base, 1 base remained unmatched. The CDR3 covers 15 residues. Per the germline V gene, CDR1 is MNHNS and CDR2 is SASEGT. CDR3 region: CASSGTSGSSYEQYF. Incomplete CDR3 DNA: TGTGCCAGCAGTGGGACTAGCGGGAGTTCCTACGAG.

This clone has a count of ten or more. Sequencing ends 3 residues short of the CDR3 end; the germline J gene provides the rest. V and J are TRBV18 and TRBJ1-1, with D possibly being TRBD1 (5 bases). Germline-derived CDR1 and CDR2 are KGHSH and LQKENI. V gave up 4 bases and J gave up 1 base, with 13 bases separating them. The CDR3 consists of 15 residues. The sequenced part of the CDR3 DNA is TGTGCCAGCTCACGCTCGCGGGGCCAGAACACTGAA. It translates to CASSRSRGQNTE. The complete CDR3 protein is CASSRSRGQNTEAFF. Supplemented by reference TRBV18 and TRBJ1-1, the full variable domain reads NAGVMQNPRHLVRRRGQEARLRCSPMKGHSHVYWYRQLPEEGLKFMVYLQKENIIDESGMPKERFSAEFPKEGPSILRIQQVVRGDSAAYFCASSRSRGQNTEAFFGQGTRLTVV.

This clone was observed at least ten times. The read terminates 3 residues ahead of where the CDR3 ends, so the germline J gene completes it. The chain couples TRBV20-1 to TRBJ2-7; D remains ambiguous. Germline V CDR1 and CDR2: DFQATT, SNEGSKA (reference sequence). This CDR3 has 14 residues. V dropped 6 bases and J dropped 6 bases, with 21 bases sitting between them. The sequenced part of the CDR3 DNA is TGCAGTGCCCCCAGGTCCAGTTTGATCGGCGAG. It translates to CSAPRSSLIGE. The full-length CDR3 reads as CSAPRSSLIGEQYF.

This clone came up many times. The sequence runs out 3 residues before the end of the CDR3; the remainder is reconstructed from the germline J gene. The chain combines TRBV19 with TRBJ1-3, with D unresolved. Trimming shortened V by 3 bases and J by 0 bases, and 6 bases separated the two germline ends. The CDR3 is 14 amino acids. CDR1 is LNHDA and CDR2 is SQIVND in the germline V gene (reference sequence). The CDR3 loop is CASSIRFSGNTIYF. CDR3 bases read: TGTGCCAGTAGTATTCGGTTCTCTGGAAACACC.

Comments on this clone: With the read ending 3 residues before the CDR3 end, the germline J gene is used to fill in that end. This rearrangement joins TRBV14 to TRBJ2-7; TRBD2 matches 9 bases. The germline gives CDR1 SGHDN, CDR2 FVKESK. Trimming at V came to 4 bases and at J to 6 bases, leaving 7 bases not matched to a gene. CDR3 length: 14 residues. The CDR3 bases that were read are TGTGCCAGCAGCCGGTTAGCGGGAGCTGGCGAG. It encodes CASSRLAGAGE. The full CDR3 protein is CASSRLAGAGEQYF.

This clone was counted many times. The read gets to within 3 residues of the CDR3 end, and the germline J gene fills in the rest. The chain recombines TRBV6-2 or TRBV6-3 with TRBJ1-6, with D perhaps TRBD1 (6 bases). Trimming removed 6 bases from V and 9 bases from J, with 15 bases in between. The germline V gene encodes CDR1 MNHEY and CDR2 SVGEGT. The CDR3 spans 14 residues. The sequenced CDR3 bases are TGTGCCAGCAGCCCACAGGGTACGGGTTCACCC. It encodes CASSPQGTGSP. The whole CDR3 is CASSPQGTGSPLHF.

This clone showed up many times. The CDR3 DNA, read in part, is TGTGCCAGCAGTTACTCGCTCCTCTTTTTACTCTCCTACGAG. As protein: CASSYSLLFLLSYE. The CDR3, in full, reads CASSYSLLFLLSYEQYF. The chain couples TRBV6-2 or TRBV6-3 to TRBJ2-7; no clear D. Coverage ceases 3 residues before the CDR3 finishes, and the germline J gene fills in the end. CDR1 and CDR2 from the germline V gene are MNHEY and SVGEGT. Trimming removed 0 bases from V and 0 bases from J, with 15 bases in between. The CDR3 is 17 amino acids.

This clone was seen at least ten times. Coverage ceases 3 residues before the CDR3 finishes, and the germline J gene fills in the end. The chain combines TRBV28 with TRBJ2-5; D gene ambiguous. CDR1 MDHEN and CDR2 SYDVKM come from the germline V gene. V was cut by 5 bases and J by 3 bases, with 10 bases left in between. This CDR3 region has 13 residues. The CDR3 region is CASSQSRKETQYF. The CDR3 DNA, read in part, is TGTGCCAGCAGTCAGTCCAGGAAAGAGACC.

This clone was seen repeatedly, ten times or more. Read coverage stops 3 residues before the CDR3 terminus; the germline J gene supplies the remainder. The chain recombines TRBV18 with TRBJ1-2, with a tentative D call TRBD1 (6 bases). With 2 bases removed from V and 6 bases from J, the gap between germline ends came to 16 bases. This CDR3 is 15 amino acids long. Germline CDR1 KGHSH, CDR2 LQKENI. The CDR3 sequence: CASSPDSQGRNGYTF. The DNA read from the CDR3 is TGTGCCAGCTCACCAGATTCCCAGGGGAGAAATGGC.

This clone has a count of ten or more. The CDR3 end lies 3 residues beyond the end of the read and is filled in from the germline J gene. The chain links TRBV11-2 to TRBJ2-7, with 9 bases aligning to TRBD1. The CDR3 length is 15 residues. The germline gives CDR1 SGHAT, CDR2 FQNNGV. Trimming removed 1 base from V and 3 bases from J; junction bases left unmatched: 4. CDR3 DNA (partial): TGTGCCAGCAGCTTAGGTTGGGACAGGGTCTACGAG. Translated, it gives CASSLGWDRVYE. The whole CDR3 is CASSLGWDRVYEQYF.

This clone was observed many times. The read gets to within 3 residues of the CDR3 end, and the germline J gene fills in the rest. The chain uses TRBV7-9 and TRBJ1-2; the match to TRBD1 covers 10 bases. Germline CDR1 and CDR2: SEHNR and FQNEAQ (reference sequence). V dropped 5 bases and J dropped 2; count of bases not matched to a gene: 5. This CDR3 contains 15 residues. CDR3 loop: CASSARDRGNYGYTF. The DNA read from the CDR3 is TGTGCCAGCAGCGCCCGGGACAGGGGCAACTATGGC.

This clone was seen at least ten times. The DNA ends 3 residues before the CDR3 does, and the rest of the CDR3 is filled in from the germline J gene. This rearrangement joins TRBV11-2 to TRBJ2-7; 10 bases align to TRBD2. V lost 3 bases, J lost 5 bases, and 4 bases stayed unmatched. This CDR3 is 14 amino acids long. Per germline, CDR1 SGHAT and CDR2 FQNNGV. Partial CDR3 DNA: TGTGCCAGCAGCTTGGGACTAGCGATCCACGAG. This codes for CASSLGLAIHE. The whole CDR3 sequence reads CASSLGLAIHEQYF.

This clone was picked up many times. The CDR3 end falls 3 residues outside the read, so it is completed with the germline J gene. V is TRBV5-4 and J is TRBJ2-2, with a weak D call TRBD1 (5 bases). With 0 bases removed from V and 6 bases from J, the gap between germline ends came to 15 bases. CDR1 SGHNT and CDR2 YYREEE come from the germline V gene (reference sequence). The CDR3 length is 16 residues. CDR3 bases read: TGTGCCAGCAGCTTGGGGGGCGCTGACAAGCCCGGGGAG. This encodes CASSLGGADKPGE. The whole CDR3 sequence is CASSLGGADKPGELFF.

This clone was counted many times. This chain's CDR3 is CASSTEHSEAFF. The sequenced CDR3 bases are TGCGCCAGCAGCACTGAGCACAGTGAA. The V and J genes are TRBV5-1 and TRBJ1-1; D call uncertain. With the read ending 3 residues before the CDR3 end, the germline J gene is used to fill in that end. CDR3 length: 12 amino acids. With 4 bases removed from V and 7 bases from J, the gap between germline ends came to 11 bases. Germline V CDR1 and CDR2: SGHRS, YFSETQ.

This clone was observed at least ten times. The read terminates 3 residues ahead of where the CDR3 ends, so the germline J gene completes it. V is TRBV13 and J is TRBJ1-1; no reliable D call. Germline loops: CDR1 PRHDT, CDR2 FYEKMQ (reference sequence). This CDR3 is built from 12 residues. V dropped 0 bases and J dropped 5 bases, with 4 bases sitting between them. The CDR3 bases that were read are TGTGCCAGCAGCTTAGGAAGGACTGAA. It yields the protein CASSLGRTE. The complete CDR3 sequence is CASSLGRTEAFF.

This clone was picked up many times. The CDR3 goes on 3 residues after the read ends, and that part is filled in from the germline J gene. The rearrangement links TRBV5-6 to TRBJ2-7; D may be TRBD2 (6 bases). The germline CDR1 and CDR2 sequences are SGHDT and YYEEEE. Trimming shortened V by 0 bases and J by 2 bases, and 9 bases separated the two germline ends. The length of the CDR3 is 14 residues. The CDR3 DNA, read in part, is TGTGCCAGCAGCTTGGGGGGGGAGACCTACGAG. This gives the protein CASSLGGETYE. The CDR3 in its entirety is CASSLGGETYEQYF. The entire variable domain, with the rest obtained from reference TRBV5-6 and TRBJ2-7, is as follows: DAGVTQSPTHLIKTRGQQVTLRCSPKSGHDTVSWYQQALGQGPQFIFQYYEEEERQRGNFPDRFSGHQFPNYSSELNVNALLLGDSALYLCASSLGGETYEQYFGPGTRLTVT.

There are many counts of this clone. The read is 3 residues too short to cover the CDR3 end, so that end is filled in from the germline J gene. The chain carries TRBV18 and TRBJ1-1; 10 bases fit TRBD1. Germline-derived CDR1 and CDR2 are KGHSH and LQKENI. The CDR3 is made up of 15 amino acids. The J segment lost 5 bases and the V segment lost 3 bases, leaving 6 bases of the junction unmatched. The CDR3 DNA, read in part, is TGTGCCAGCTCACCGGCCGGGACAGGGGTGACTGAA. It translates to CASSPAGTGVTE. The entire CDR3 protein is CASSPAGTGVTEAFF.

At least ten counts were recorded for this clone. Coverage ceases 3 residues before the CDR3 finishes, and the germline J gene fills in the end. J is TRBJ2-2 and V is TRBV4-1; D gene ambiguous. CDR3 length: 15 amino acids. V lost 5 bases to trimming and J lost 1 base, with 11 bases between them. CDR1 and CDR2 (germline): MGHRA, YSYEKL. CDR3 DNA (partial): TGCGCCAGCAGCTCTTTCAGTGGGAACACCGGGGAG. This encodes CASSSFSGNTGE. The whole CDR3 is CASSSFSGNTGELFF.

This clone was seen at least ten times. From the germline J gene comes the end of the CDR3, since the read stops 3 residues before it. The chain uses TRBV6-1 and TRBJ2-1; 9 nucleotides agree with TRBD1. The V gene's germline CDR1 is MNHNS and CDR2 SASEGT. This CDR3 has 15 amino acids. The junction had 6 bases not matched to a gene; V was cut back by 1 base and J by 8 bases. The CDR3 loop is CASSEVGQGEYEQFF. The CDR3 DNA, read in part, is TGTGCCAGCAGTGAAGTGGGACAGGGAGAATATGAG.

This clone was recorded many times. The sequence runs out 3 residues before the end of the CDR3; the remainder is reconstructed from the germline J gene. The chain combines TRBV7-9 with TRBJ2-2; D call uncertain. Germline V gene lookup returns CDR1 SEHNR and CDR2 FQNEAQ (reference sequence). The CDR3 sequence is 12 residues long. CDR3 protein: CASSLVAERLFF. The CDR3 bases that were read are TGTGCCAGCAGCTTAGTGGCCGAGCGG.

This clone was seen at least ten times. The read halts 3 residues ahead of the CDR3 end, with the missing end drawn from the germline J gene. The rearrangement uses TRBV6-1 and TRBJ1-2; D call uncertain. Trimming took 1 base from V and 1 from J, leaving 7 bases between them. CDR3 length equals 14 residues. The germline gives CDR1 MNHNS, CDR2 SASEGT. The CDR3 DNA, read in part, is TGTGCCAGCAGTGAAGGGCCGATTAACTATGGC. This sequence encodes CASSEGPINYG. The entire CDR3 reads CASSEGPINYGYTF.

This clone was seen ten or more times. The CDR3 is cut off 3 residues early in the read; its end comes from the germline J gene. The chain combines TRBV7-8 with TRBJ1-1, with 7 bases aligning to TRBD1. The CDR3 covers 15 residues. Germline values: CDR1 SGHVS, CDR2 FQNEAQ. The ends lost 2 bases at V and 4 bases at J; junction bases unmatched: 7. The DNA read from the CDR3 is TGTGCCAGCAGCTTAAATAGGGGGCATGGCACTGAA. Translated, it gives CASSLNRGHGTE. In full, the CDR3 is CASSLNRGHGTEAFF.

In this sample, this clone turned up many times. CDR3 bases read: TGTGCCAGCAGCTCCTTAGCGGGGGAGAGCGGAGAGACC. Translation: CASSSLAGESGET. The whole CDR3 region reads CASSSLAGESGETQYF. The V gene is TRBV7-6, the J gene TRBJ2-5, with 9 bases aligning to TRBD2. The observed sequence ends 3 residues before the CDR3 terminus, with the missing tail filled in from the germline J gene. Trimming took 4 bases from V and 4 from J; bases not matched to a gene: 10. Per the germline V gene, CDR1 is SGHVS and CDR2 is FNYEAQ. The CDR3 loop spans 16 amino acids.